This note documents a single T cell receptor (beta chain) sequence. Its antigen is unknown. This entry comes from a study of blood T cells in healthy people across ages. Then a second PCR, running roughly 6 to 12 cycles, was carried out with a sample-barcoded 5' primer and a J-beta primer mix. TCRdb analysed the 5' RACE reads with MiXCR anew, one entry per CDR3 protein. The data contain some 920,000 distinct CDR3 sequences, roughly 51% of them singletons. Whole-study results and caveats: Among long-lived donors, naive CD4+ cells were more numerous and diversity higher than in aged donors.

CDR1 is MNHEY, CDR2 SVGAGI, per germline. V shed 6 bases and J 2 bases; nucleotides not matched to a gene: 12. The CDR3 has 17 amino acids. The source of this sequence is a woman in her fifties or sixties in good health. The chain uses TRBV6-5 and TRBJ2-5; TRBD1 agrees at 10 bases. The sample comprised blood. The CDR3 DNA reads as TGTGCCAGCAGCGCTCTTGGGACAGGGGCGAAACAAGAGACCCAGTACTTC. This encodes CASSALGTGAKQETQYF.